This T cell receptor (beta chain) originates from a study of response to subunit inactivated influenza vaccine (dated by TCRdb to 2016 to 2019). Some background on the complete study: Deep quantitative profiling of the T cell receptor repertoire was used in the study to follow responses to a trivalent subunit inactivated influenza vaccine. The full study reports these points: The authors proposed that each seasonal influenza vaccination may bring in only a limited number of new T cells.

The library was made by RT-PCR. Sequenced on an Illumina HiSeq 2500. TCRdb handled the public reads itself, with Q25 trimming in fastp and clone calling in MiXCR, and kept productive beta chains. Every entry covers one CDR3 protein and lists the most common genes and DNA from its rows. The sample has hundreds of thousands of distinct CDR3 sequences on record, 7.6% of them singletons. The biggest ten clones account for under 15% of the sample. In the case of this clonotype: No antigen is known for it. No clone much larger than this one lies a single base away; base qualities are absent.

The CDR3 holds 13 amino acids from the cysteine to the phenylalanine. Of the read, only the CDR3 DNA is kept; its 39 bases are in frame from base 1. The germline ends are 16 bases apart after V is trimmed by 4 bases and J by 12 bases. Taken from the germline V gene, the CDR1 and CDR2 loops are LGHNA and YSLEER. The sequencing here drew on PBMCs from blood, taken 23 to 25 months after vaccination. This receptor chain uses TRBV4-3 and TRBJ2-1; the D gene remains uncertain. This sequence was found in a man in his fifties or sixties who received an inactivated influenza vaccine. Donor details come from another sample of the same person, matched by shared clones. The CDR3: CASSRKRRDTQFF. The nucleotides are TGCGCCAGCAGCCGCAAGAGGAGAGACACGCAGTTCTTC.